This TCR beta chain was documented in a study of cytomegalovirus exposure and HLA in healthy donors (dated by TCRdb to about 2017). The study in broad terms: According to an earlier analysis of 550 to 700 of the donors, 150 million to 200 million T cells yielded approximately 120 million unique TCR beta sequences and approximately 300 Gb of sequence data. The study combined high-throughput TCR immunosequencing, statistical association of individual TCRs with disease status, and machine learning to predict cytomegalovirus infection status. The study was designed to test whether signatures of past pathogen exposure could be identified by cataloging public T cell receptors. Both class I and class II loci were covered by HLA typing, at four-digit resolution. A later analysis re-analyzed previously published TCR beta repertoires from 500 to 700 donors and added high-resolution HLA genotyping to study TCR occurrence patterns. In the later analysis, no new phenotypic data were used to find candidate immune exposures; instead, reliance was placed on TCR beta sequences and their occurrence across donors. Across roughly 420 genotyped donors of the cohort, an average of approximately 240,000 unique TCR beta nucleotide sequences per donor were sequenced, and around 20% of those sequences were non-productive. In a later genetic analysis, genome-wide SNP genotypes for about 55% of the 666 donors were used, and that subset was treated as a discovery cohort. About five DR-DQ haplotypes were treated as single units for association and clustering because of strong linkage in the cohort. Typing coverage differed by locus: A, B, C, DRB1 and DQB1 were typed in roughly 620-640 donors, DQA1 in 500 to 550, DPA1 in around 580, and DPB1 in about 450. The study profiled the T cell repertoires of around 700 subjects by immunosequencing and related them to cytomegalovirus serostatus. An early release that covered several hundred HLA-typed donors contained 300 to 350 gigabases of sequencing data and around 85 million unique TCR sequences. Donor age, sex, ethnicity and CMV serostatus were collected together with the repertoire data. To decide whether each TCR beta V gene segment behaved as functional or pseudogenic, an earlier analysis of fewer than 750 of the donors relied on high-throughput TCR beta sequencing. Every discovery cohort repertoire had been produced on one sequencing platform. A separate validation cohort of over a hundred different subjects was used in addition to the roughly 670-subject first cohort. Among the approximately 400 genotyped donors, approximately 82% belonged to the genetic ancestry cluster associated with self-reported Caucasian donors.

Relative to germline, V is missing 6 bases and J is missing 4 bases, with 7 bases of the junction outside any gene match. The CDR3, cysteine through phenylalanine, is 14 amino acids long. Kept here is only the CDR3 DNA, which spans 42 bases and is read in frame from base 1. The germline V gene (reference sequence) specifies LNHDA as CDR1 and SQIVND as CDR2. The protocol used for the library was the immunoSEQ multiplex PCR assay. For the multiplex PCR, a mixture combining 60 forward primers for TCR Vbeta segments and 13 reverse primers for TCR Jbeta segments was used. The CDR3 region of rearranged TCR beta genes was amplified from genomic DNA by a multiplex PCR assay. On the Illumina HiSeq System, the amplified TCR beta libraries were sequenced as 87-base-pair reads. In the source study's methods: A later analysis tallied around 82 million unique TCR beta chains across the 666 repertoires, and about 12 million of those chains were shared by two or more donors. A nearest-neighbor algorithm error-corrected the raw reads and collapsed the reads into unique sequences, merging closely related sequences to remove PCR and sequencing errors. V, D and J gene segments were assigned by aligning CDR3 sequences to IMGT reference sequences. Each retained sequence needed at least a six-nucleotide match to both a V gene segment and a J gene segment. Rearrangements were called productive when the CDR3 lacked stop codons and stayed in frame with V and J; all others were non-productive. CDR3 was defined by IMGT convention, running from the second conserved V-encoded cysteine to the conserved J-encoded phenylalanine. In an earlier analysis of around 540 of the donors, sequences lacking an unambiguous match to a single V gene segment were excluded. In an earlier analysis of approximately 590 of the donors, V segments were called functional above 56.7% productive rearrangements and were called segregating when the between-donor standard deviation exceeded 5%. To diagnose cytomegalovirus status from the catalog of TCR beta chain sequences, a statistical classification framework was built. In a later analysis, V and J genes were assigned by comparing TCR nucleotide sequences against IMGT/GENE-DB human TR gene sequences. The TCRdist pipeline was used in a later analysis to assign CDR3 sequences and most-parsimonious VDJ recombination scenarios. In a later analysis, every TCR beta chain was defined by the combination of its CDR3 amino acid sequence and its V-gene family, and reads without a unique V-gene family were dropped. To address suspected cross-contamination and a sequencing artifact, a later analysis removed under 600 highly shared, low-generation-probability nucleotide sequences. A later analysis calculated a clonal expansion index for each public chain from normalized within-repertoire ranks of inferred template counts. In a later analysis, generation probabilities were computed using a VDJ recombination model fitted to out-of-frame rearrangements, and the results were checked against IGoR. In a later analysis, hypergeometric tests were used to score TCR-TCR, TCR-HLA and TCR-CMV co-occurrence, with a repertoire-size bias correction applied to TCR pairs. False discovery rates were estimated in a later analysis by permuting HLA or CMV assignments 20 times. In a later analysis, co-occurring TCRs were grouped with DBSCAN, and TCRdist sequence similarity was added when clustering was performed within HLA-allele-positive subsets. For co-occurrence clustering, repertoires with fewer than 30,000 or more than 120,000 public chains were excluded, along with about five repertoires with anomalous nucleotide sharing. The immuneACCESS repertoire file appears here via TCRdb, limited to in-frame rearrangements. These files lack a portion of the clones; in checked studies, under half of the deficit traces to unresolved V genes, and the cause of the others is not known. That table gives V, J and clone size, and the DNA gave D and trimming. Across this sample there are about 130,000 clones, with about four fifths seen only once. The ten largest clones capture less than 5% of the sample.

In regard to this clone: The antigen it binds to is not known. Base quality data are lacking; no much larger clone is found one base away.

Paper-wide results and their limitations: Most TCR sequences were observed very rarely across donors, whereas some public TCRs were present in many individuals. For the cohort, immune exposure information was limited to CMV serostatus. A later analysis found that most CMV-associated TCR beta chains appeared HLA-restricted, with HLA associations seemingly driven largely by CMV exposure. The classifier was reported to diagnose cytomegalovirus status with high specificity and sensitivity in both the original and validation cohorts. A later analysis reported that several top co-occurrence clusters appeared linked to parvovirus B19, influenza, CMV and Epstein-Barr virus. At a false discovery rate of 0.05, a later analysis linked around 17,000 TCR beta sequences to specific HLA alleles. The authors suggested that the approach could potentially be generalized to other disease states and immunological phenotypes. A further reported finding was that TCR beta sequences accurately predicted the HLA-A and HLA-B alleles for most subjects in the first cohort. In a later analysis, HLA-associated TCR beta chains were found to be more clonally expanded and to have lower generation probabilities than equally common non-associated chains. The 87-base-pair reads could not distinguish some IMGT-functional V segments, including TRBV6-2 and TRBV6-3, so those segments were excluded. V-gene and J-gene trimming of TCR beta chains was associated with a missense DCLRE1C variant in a later genetic analysis, and the association was replicated in an independent cohort. A few of the identified cytomegalovirus-associated TCR beta chains were confirmed in vitro to be specific for cytomegalovirus antigens. A cluster of highly shared sequence variants was judged likely to represent a technical artifact of the sequencing pipeline. Linkage disequilibrium might explain the correlated functional status among segregating V segments, but an unknown experimental factor could not be ruled out. When HLA alleles, especially DR and DQ, strongly co-occurred, attributing TCR associations to individual alleles was difficult. In the study, approximately 150 TCR beta chains were listed as associated with cytomegalovirus. Sequencing depth was assumed to be roughly uniform across donors in the presence/absence analyses, though that assumption may not hold. In this cohort, only TCR beta chains were sequenced, and detectable features were limited by the absence of alpha or paired-chain data. An earlier analysis of approximately 540 of the donors showed that most TCR beta V segments appeared in productive rearrangements either about 90% or about 30% of the time, which broadly matched IMGT annotations. Because counts were too low, 15 to 20 rarely observed V segments, including chromosome 9 orphons, were excluded from the earlier analysis of under 650 of the donors. Because HLA typing was missing for some donors at each locus, association tests included only the typed subset. In a later analysis, TCR association rates were found to vary across HLA loci, with the most associated TCRs seen for DRB1 alleles and the fewest for HLA-C alleles. A later genetic analysis reported fewer N-insertions in productive TCRs among donors in an Asian-associated ancestry cluster than the roughly 640-donor mean.

In total, 500 to 700 healthy bone marrow donors made up the cohort. Cohort members were all nominally healthy when sampled, although unrecorded immune exposures were likely present. Of the 690 or so cohort members, about 270 had a positive CMV serostatus and approximately 400 had a negative one, while no CMV serostatus was recorded for the donor. Each donor provided a peripheral blood sample, and peripheral blood mononuclear cells were used for TCR beta sequencing. The Qiagen DNeasy Blood Extraction Kit was used to extract genomic DNA from the blood cell samples. Sample: PBMCs. The sequence derives from a man aged 30 to 39 in good health. In this chain, TRBV19 is recombined with TRBJ2-7; 9 of the junction bases match TRBD1. The CDR3 sequence is CASSDPGQGYEQYF. The nucleotides read TGTGCCAGTAGCGACCCGGGACAGGGATACGAGCAGTACTTC.